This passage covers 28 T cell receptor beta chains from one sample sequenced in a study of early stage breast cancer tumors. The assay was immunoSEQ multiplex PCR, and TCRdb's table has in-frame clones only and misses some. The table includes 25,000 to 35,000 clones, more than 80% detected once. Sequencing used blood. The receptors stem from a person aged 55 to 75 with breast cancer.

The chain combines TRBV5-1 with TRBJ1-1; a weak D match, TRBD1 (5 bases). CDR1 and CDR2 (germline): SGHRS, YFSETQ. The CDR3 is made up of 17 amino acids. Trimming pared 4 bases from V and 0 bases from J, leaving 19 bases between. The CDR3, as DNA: TGCGCCAGCAGCCCCCAAGGAGGGGTAATGATGAACACTGAAGCTTTCTTT. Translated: CASSPQGGVMMNTEAFF.

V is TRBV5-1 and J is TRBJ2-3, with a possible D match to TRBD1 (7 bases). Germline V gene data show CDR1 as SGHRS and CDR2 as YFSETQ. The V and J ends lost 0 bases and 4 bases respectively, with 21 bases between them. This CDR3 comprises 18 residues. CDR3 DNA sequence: TGCGCCAGCAGCTTGGAGTTTGCGGCAGGGGGGACCGCAGATACGCAGTATTTT. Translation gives CASSLEFAAGGTADTQYF.

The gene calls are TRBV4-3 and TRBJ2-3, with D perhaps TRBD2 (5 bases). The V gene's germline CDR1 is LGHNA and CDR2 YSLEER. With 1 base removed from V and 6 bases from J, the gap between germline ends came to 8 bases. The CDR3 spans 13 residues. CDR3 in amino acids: CASSQARVDTQYF. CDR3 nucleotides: TGCGCCAGCAGCCAAGCGAGGGTGGATACGCAGTATTTT.

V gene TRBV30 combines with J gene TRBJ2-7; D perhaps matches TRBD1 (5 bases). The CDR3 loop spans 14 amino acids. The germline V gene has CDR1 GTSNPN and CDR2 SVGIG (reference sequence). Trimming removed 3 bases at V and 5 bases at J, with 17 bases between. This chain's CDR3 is CAWRPWGRVNEQYF. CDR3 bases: TGTGCCTGGAGACCCTGGGGCAGGGTAAACGAGCAGTACTTC.

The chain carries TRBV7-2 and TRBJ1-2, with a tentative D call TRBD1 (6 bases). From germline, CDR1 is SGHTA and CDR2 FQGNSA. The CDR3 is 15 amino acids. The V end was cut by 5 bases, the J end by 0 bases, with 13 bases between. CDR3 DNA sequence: TGTGCCAGCAGCCCAACAGGGTCTACTAACTATGGCTACACCTTC. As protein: CASSPTGSTNYGYTF.

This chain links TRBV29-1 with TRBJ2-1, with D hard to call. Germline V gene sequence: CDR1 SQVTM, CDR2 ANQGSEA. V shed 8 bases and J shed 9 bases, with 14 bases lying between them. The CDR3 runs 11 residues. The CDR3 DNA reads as TGCAGCTCCTACCGTCCCGTTGAGCAGTTCTTC. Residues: CSSYRPVEQFF.

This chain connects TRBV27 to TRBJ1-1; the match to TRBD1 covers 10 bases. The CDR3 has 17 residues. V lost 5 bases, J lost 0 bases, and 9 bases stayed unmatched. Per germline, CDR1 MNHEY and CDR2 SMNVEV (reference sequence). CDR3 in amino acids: CASSKGQGYGMNTEAFF. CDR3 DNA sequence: TGTGCCAGCAGTAAGGGACAGGGGTACGGCATGAACACTGAAGCTTTCTTT.

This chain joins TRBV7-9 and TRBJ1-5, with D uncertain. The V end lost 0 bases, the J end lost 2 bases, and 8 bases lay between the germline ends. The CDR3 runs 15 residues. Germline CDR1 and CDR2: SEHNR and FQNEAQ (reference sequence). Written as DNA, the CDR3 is TGTGCCAGCAGCTTAGCCTCCGGGGGCAATCAGCCCCAGCATTTT. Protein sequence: CASSLASGGNQPQHF.

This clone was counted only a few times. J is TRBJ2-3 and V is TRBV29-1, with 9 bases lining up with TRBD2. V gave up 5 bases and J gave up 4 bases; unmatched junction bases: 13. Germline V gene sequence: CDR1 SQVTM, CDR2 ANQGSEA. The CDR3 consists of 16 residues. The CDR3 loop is CSVQAGREGRSDTQYF. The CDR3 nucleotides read TGCAGCGTTCAAGCTGGGCGGGAGGGCCGCTCAGATACGCAGTATTTT.

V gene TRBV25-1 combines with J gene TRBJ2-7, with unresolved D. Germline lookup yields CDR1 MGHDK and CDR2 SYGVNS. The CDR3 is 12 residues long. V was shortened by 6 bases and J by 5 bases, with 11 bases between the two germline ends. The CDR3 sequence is CASRGSLHEQYF. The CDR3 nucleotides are TGTGCCAGCAGGGGCAGCCTCCACGAGCAGTACTTC.

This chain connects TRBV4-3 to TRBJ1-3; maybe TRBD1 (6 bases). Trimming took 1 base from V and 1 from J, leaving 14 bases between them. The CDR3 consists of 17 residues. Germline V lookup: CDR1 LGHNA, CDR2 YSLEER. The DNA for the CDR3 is TGCGCCAGCAGCCAAGTTATGGCCAGGGGTTCTGGAAACACCATATATTTT. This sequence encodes CASSQVMARGSGNTIYF.

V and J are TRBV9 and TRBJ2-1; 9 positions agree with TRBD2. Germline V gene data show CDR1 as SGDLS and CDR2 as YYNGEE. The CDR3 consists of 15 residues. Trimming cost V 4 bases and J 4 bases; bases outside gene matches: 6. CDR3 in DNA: TGTGCCAGCAGCCTACGACTAGCGGAGTACAATGAGCAGTTCTTC. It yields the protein CASSLRLAEYNEQFF.

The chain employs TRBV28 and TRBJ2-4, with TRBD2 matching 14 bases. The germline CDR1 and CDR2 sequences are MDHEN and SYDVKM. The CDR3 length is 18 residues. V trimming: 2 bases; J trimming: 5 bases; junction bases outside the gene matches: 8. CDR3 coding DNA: TGTGCCAGCAGTTTACCCTCCCCGGGACTAGCGGGAGAAAACATTCAGTACTTC. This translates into CASSLPSPGLAGENIQYF.

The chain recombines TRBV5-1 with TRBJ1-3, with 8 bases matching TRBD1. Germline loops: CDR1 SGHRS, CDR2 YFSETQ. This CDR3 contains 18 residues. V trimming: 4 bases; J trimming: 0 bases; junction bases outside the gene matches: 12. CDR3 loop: CASSPDGTGKRSGNTIYF. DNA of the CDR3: TGCGCCAGCAGCCCGGATGGGACAGGAAAGCGCTCTGGAAACACCATATATTTT.

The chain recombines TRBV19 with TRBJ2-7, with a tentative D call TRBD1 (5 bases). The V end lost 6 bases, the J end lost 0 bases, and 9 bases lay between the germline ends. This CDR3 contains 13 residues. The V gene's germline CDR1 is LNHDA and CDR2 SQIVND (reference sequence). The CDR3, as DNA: TGTGCCAGTAGAGGGGCAAGCTCCTACGAGCAGTACTTC. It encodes CASRGASSYEQYF.

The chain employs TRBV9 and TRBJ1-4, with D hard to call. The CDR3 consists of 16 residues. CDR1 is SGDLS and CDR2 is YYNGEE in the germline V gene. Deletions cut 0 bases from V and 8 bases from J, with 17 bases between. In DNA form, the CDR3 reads TGTGCCAGCAGCGTAGGCCCCACGGTCGGCGGAGAAAAACTGTTTTTT. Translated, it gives CASSVGPTVGGEKLFF. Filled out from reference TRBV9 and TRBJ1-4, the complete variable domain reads DSGVTQTPKHLITATGQRVTLRCSPRSGDLSVYWYQQSLDQGLQFLIQYYNGEERAKGNILERFSAQQFPDLHSELNLSSLELGDSALYFCASSVGPTVGGEKLFFGSGTQLSVL.

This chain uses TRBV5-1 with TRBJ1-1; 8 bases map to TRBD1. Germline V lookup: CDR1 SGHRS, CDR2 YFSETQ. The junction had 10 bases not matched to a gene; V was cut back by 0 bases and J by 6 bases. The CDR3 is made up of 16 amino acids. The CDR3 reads CASSLATRGLRAEAFF. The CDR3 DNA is TGCGCCAGCAGCTTGGCGACCAGGGGGCTGAGGGCTGAAGCTTTCTTT. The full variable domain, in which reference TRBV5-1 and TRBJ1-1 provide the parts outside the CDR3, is KAGVTQTPRYLIKTRGQQVTLSCSPISGHRSVSWYQQTPGQGLQFLFEYFSETQRNKGNFPGRFSGRQFSNSRSEMNVSTLELGDSALYLCASSLATRGLRAEAFFGQGTRLTVV.

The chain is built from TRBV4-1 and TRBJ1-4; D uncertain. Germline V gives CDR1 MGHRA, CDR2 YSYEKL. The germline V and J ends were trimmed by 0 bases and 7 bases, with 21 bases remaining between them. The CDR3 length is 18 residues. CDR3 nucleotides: TGCGCCAGCAGCCAAGAACGCTCCGGATCGATAGGCGGTGAAAAACTGTTTTTT. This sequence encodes CASSQERSGSIGGEKLFF.

In DNA, the CDR3 is TGTGCCAGCTCACCGTCCAGGGGTAACTATGGCTACACCTTC. This sequence encodes CASSPSRGNYGYTF. The V call is TRBV18, the J call TRBJ1-2; D might be TRBD1 (6 bases). V was clipped by 3 bases and J by 1 base, with 9 bases between them. There are 14 residues in the CDR3. The germline V gene encodes CDR1 KGHSH and CDR2 LQKENI. Full variable domain (outside the CDR3, taken from reference TRBV18 and TRBJ1-2): NAGVMQNPRHLVRRRGQEARLRCSPMKGHSHVYWYRQLPEEGLKFMVYLQKENIIDESGMPKERFSAEFPKEGPSILRIQQVVRGDSAAYFCASSPSRGNYGYTFGSGTRLTVV.

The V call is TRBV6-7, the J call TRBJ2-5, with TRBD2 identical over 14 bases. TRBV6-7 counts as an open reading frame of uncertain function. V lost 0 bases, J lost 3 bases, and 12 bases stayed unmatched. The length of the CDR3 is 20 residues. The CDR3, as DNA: TGTGCCAGCAGTTACTCGGGACTAGCGGGGGTTTTCGGATCGGAAGAGACCCAGTACTTC. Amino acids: CASSYSGLAGVFGSEETQYF.

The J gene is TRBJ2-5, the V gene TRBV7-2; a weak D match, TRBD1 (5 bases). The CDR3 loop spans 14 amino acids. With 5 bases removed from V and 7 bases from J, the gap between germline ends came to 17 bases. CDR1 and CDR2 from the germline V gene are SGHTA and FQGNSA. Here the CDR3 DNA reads TGTGCCAGCAGCGCTCCCCAGGGTGTGGGGACCCAGTACTTC. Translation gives CASSAPQGVGTQYF.

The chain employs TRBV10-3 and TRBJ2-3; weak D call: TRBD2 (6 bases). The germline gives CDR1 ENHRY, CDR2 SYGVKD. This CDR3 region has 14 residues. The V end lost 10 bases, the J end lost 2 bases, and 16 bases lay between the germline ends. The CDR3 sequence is CATKGGGATDTQYF. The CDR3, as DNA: TGTGCCACGAAGGGCGGCGGGGCCACAGATACGCAGTATTTT.

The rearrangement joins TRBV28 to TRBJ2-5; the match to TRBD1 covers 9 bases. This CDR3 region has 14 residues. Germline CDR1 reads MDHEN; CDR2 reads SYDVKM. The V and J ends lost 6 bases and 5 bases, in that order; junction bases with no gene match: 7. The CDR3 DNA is TGTGCCAGCAGGTCGGACAGGGGACAGGAGACCCAGTACTTC. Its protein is CASRSDRGQETQYF.

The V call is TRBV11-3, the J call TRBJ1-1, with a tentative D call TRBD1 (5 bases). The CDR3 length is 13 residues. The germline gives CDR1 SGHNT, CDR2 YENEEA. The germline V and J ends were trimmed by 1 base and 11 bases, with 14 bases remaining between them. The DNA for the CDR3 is TGTGCCAGCAGCTTAGGCAACTCAGGGAGGGCTTTCTTT. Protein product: CASSLGNSGRAFF.

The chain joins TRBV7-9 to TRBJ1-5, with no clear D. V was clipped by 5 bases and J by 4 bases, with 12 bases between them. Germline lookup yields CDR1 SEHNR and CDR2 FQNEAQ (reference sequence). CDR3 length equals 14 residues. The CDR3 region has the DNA TGTGCCAGCAGCCATCCAGCAGGAAATCAGCCCCAGCATTTT. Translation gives CASSHPAGNQPQHF.

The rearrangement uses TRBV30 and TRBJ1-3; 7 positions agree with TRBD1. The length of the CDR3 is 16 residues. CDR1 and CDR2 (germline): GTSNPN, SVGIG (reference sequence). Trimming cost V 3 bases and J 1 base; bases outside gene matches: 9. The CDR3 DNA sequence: TGTGCCTGGAGCCCCCCGGACAGGCTATCTGGAAACACCATATATTTT. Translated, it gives CAWSPPDRLSGNTIYF.

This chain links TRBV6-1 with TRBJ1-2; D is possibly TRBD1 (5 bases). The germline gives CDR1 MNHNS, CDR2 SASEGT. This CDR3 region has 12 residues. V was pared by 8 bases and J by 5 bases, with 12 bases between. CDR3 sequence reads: CASSGTSYGYTF. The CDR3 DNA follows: TGTGCCAGCTCCGGGACTTCTTATGGCTACACCTTC.

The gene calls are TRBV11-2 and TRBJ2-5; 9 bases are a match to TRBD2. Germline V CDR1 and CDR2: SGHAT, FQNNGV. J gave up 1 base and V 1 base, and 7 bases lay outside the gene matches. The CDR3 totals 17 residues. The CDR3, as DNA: TGTGCCAGCAGCTTAGCCCCAACTAGCGGGCCCCAAGAGACCCAGTACTTC. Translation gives CASSLAPTSGPQETQYF.